This passage covers 2 T cell receptor beta chains from one sample sequenced in a study of shared clonotypes between healthy human individuals. Produced via immunoSEQ multiplex PCR; TCRdb's table is partial and in-frame only. The sample carries millions of clones, 90% to 95% recorded once. Sequences were obtained from naive CD4+ T cells sorted from blood. Subset: CD45RA+ positively selected. The receptors derive from a man between 18 and 29 years old in good health.

With regard to this clone: The junction differs from germline at one of its ends, possibly a read error. Other DNA sequences in this sample translate to the same CDR3. The genes are TRBV27 and TRBJ1-1; D is perhaps TRBD1 (5 bases). The CDR3 length is 13 residues. Germline V gives CDR1 MNHEY, CDR2 SMNVEV (reference sequence). The DNA for the CDR3 is TGTGCCAGCAGTCGGGGACTGAACACCGAAGCTTTCTTT. Residues: CASSRGLNTEAFF.

The rearrangement links TRBV11-2 to TRBJ2-3; 9 bases match TRBD2. The CDR3 extends over 18 amino acids. The J segment lost 4 bases and the V segment lost 5 bases, leaving 16 bases of the junction unmatched. Germline-derived CDR1 and CDR2 are SGHAT and FQNNGV. The CDR3 nucleotides are TGTGCCAGCAGCCCGCGCGGGGGGGGACTAGTTGATGCAGATACGCAGTATTTT. As protein: CASSPRGGGLVDADTQYF. Full variable domain (outside the CDR3, taken from reference TRBV11-2 and TRBJ2-3): EAGVAQSPRYKIIEKRQSVAFWCNPISGHATLYWYQQILGQGPKLLIQFQNNGVVDDSQLPKDRFSAERLKGVDSTLKIQPAKLEDSAVYLCASSPRGGGLVDADTQYFGPGTRLTVL.